This TCR beta chain emerged from a study of blood T cells in healthy people across ages. Primers used in a second PCR of roughly 6 to 12 cycles were a sample-barcoded 5' primer and a J-beta primer mix. A template-switch adaptor that had 12 random nucleotides put a tag on each cDNA molecule. TCRdb re-called the 5' RACE reads through MiXCR, storing one row per CDR3 protein. The repertoire holds 1.5 million to 2 million distinct CDR3 sequences, with roughly 27% as singletons. The sample holds a few counts of this clonotype. With 7 bases clipped from V and 2 bases from J, the junction kept 4 bases outside the gene matches. Germline loops: CDR1 SNHLY, CDR2 FYNNEI. This CDR3 comprises 14 residues.

The sequence came from a woman in her twenties or thirties in good health. The rearrangement links TRBV2 to TRBJ2-3, with 9 bases matching TRBD2. The specimen sequenced was blood. The CDR3 loop is CASTSGANTDTQYF. The CDR3 nucleotides are TGTGCCAGCACTAGCGGGGCGAACACAGATACGCAGTATTTT.